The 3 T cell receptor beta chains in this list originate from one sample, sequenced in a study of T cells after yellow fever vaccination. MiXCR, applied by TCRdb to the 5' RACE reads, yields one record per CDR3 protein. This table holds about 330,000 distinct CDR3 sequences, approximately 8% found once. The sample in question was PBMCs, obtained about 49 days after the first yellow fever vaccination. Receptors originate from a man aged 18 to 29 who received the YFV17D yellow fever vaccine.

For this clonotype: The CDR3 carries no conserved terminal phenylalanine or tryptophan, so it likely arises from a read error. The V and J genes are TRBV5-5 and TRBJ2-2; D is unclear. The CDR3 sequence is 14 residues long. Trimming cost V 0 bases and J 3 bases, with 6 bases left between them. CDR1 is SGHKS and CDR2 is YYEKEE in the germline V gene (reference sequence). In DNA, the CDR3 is TGTGCCAGCAGCTTGGGACTCCACACCGGGGAGCTGTTTTGT. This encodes CASSLGLHTGELFC.

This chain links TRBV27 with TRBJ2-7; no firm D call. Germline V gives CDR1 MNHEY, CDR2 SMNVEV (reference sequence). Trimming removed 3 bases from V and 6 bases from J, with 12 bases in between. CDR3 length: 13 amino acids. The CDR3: CASSFVNGREQYF. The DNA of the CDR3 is TGTGCCAGCAGTTTCGTCAACGGGCGCGAGCAGTACTTC.

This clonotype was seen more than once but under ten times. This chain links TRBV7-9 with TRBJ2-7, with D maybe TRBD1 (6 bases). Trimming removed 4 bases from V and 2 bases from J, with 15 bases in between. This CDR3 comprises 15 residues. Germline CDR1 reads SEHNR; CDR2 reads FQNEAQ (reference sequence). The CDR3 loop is CASSSTNRVPYEQYF. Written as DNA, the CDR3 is TGTGCCAGCAGCTCCACGAACAGGGTACCCTACGAGCAGTACTTC. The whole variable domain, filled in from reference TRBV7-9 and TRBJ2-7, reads DTGVSQNPRHKITKRGQNVTFRCDPISEHNRLYWYRQTLGQGPEFLTYFQNEAQLEKSRLLSDRFSAERPKGSFSTLEIQRTEQGDSAMYLCASSSTNRVPYEQYFGPGTRLTVT.